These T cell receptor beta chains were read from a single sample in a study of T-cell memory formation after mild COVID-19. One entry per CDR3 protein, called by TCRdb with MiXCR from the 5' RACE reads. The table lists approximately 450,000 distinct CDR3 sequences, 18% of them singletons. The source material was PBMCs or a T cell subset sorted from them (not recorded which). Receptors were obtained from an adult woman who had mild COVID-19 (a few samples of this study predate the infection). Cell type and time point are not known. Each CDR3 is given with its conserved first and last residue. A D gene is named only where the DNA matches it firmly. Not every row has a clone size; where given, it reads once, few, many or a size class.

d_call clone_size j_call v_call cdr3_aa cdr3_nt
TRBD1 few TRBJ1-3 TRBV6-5 CASSFTVVTGKSGNTIYF TGTGCCAGCAGTTTCACCGTTGTGACAGGGAAGTCTGGAAACACCATATATTTT
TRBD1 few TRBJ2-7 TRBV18 CASSPGTGTEQYF TGTGCCAGCTCACCCGGGACAGGGACCGAGCAGTACTTC
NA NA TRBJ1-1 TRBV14 CASSQGLTRVTDAFF TGTGCCAGCAGCCAAGGCCTGACGCGGGTAACAGATGCTTTCTTT
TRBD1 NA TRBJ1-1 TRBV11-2 CASSLRQGVTEAFF TGTGCCAGCAGCTTAAGACAGGGGGTGACTGAAGCTTTCTTT
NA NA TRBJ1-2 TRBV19 CASSPIQRGHLLNYGYTF TGTGCCAGTAGTCCCATCCAGAGAGGACACCTCCTTAACTATGGCTACACCTTC
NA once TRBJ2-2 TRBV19 CASSEDSLLTGELFF TGTGCCAGTAGTGAGGACAGCTTACTCACCGGGGAGCTGTTTTTT
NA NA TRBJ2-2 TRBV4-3 CASSQDWGAPGELFF TGCGCCAGCAGCCAAGATTGGGGGGCTCCCGGGGAGCTGTTTTTT
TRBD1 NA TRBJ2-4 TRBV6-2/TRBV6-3 CASSPGQGAKNIQYF TGTGCCAGCAGTCCGGGACAGGGGGCCAAAAACATTCAGTACTTC
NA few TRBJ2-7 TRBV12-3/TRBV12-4 CASSLVAGEQYF TGTGCCAGCAGTTTAGTGGCGGGCGAGCAGTACTTC
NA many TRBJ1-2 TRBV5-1 CASSLDLAGINYGYTF TGCGCCAGCAGCTTGGACCTCGCAGGCATTAACTATGGCTACACCTTC
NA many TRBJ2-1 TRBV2 CASSEAWLAKYNEQFF TGTGCCAGCAGTGAAGCTTGGCTAGCGAAGTACAATGAGCAGTTCTTC
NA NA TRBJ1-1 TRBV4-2 CASSPTEQGTVLNTEAFF TGTGCCAGCAGCCCAACGGAACAGGGAACCGTCCTGAACACTGAAGCTTTCTTT
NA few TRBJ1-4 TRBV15 CATSRDWPGVGEKLFF TGTGCCACCAGCAGAGATTGGCCGGGGGTGGGTGAAAAACTGTTTTTT
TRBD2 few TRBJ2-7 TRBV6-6 CASRTSGSFYEQYF TGTGCCAGCAGGACTAGCGGGTCCTTCTACGAGCAGTACTTC
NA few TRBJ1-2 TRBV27 CASSSPGSIYGYTF TGTGCCAGCAGTTCCCCCGGCAGCATCTATGGCTACACCTTC
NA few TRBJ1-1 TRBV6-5 CASSYTGRAREAFF TGTGCCAGCAGTTACACTGGACGAGCGCGTGAAGCTTTCTTT
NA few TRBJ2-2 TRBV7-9 CASSFVGGNTGELFF TGTGCCAGCAGCTTCGTCGGGGGGAACACCGGGGAGCTGTTTTTT
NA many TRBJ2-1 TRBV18 CASSRYWDEQFF TGTGCCAGCTCTAGGTATTGGGATGAGCAGTTCTTC
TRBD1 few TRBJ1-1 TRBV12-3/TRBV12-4 CASKGQGNLGTEAFF TGTGCCAGCAAGGGACAGGGAAATTTAGGCACTGAAGCTTTCTTT
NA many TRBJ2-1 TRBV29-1 CSVEYEQFF TGCAGCGTTGAGTACGAGCAGTTCTTC
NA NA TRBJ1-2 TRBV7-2 CASSSKAGPPITF TGTGCCAGCAGCTCAAAGGCAGGGCCCCCTATCACCTTC
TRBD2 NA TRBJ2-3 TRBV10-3 CAISSSGDITDTQYF TGTGCCATCAGTTCTAGCGGAGATATCACAGATACGCAGTATTTT
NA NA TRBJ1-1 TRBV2 CASSEGGSGEAFF TGTGCCAGCAGTGAAGGGGGATCGGGTGAAGCTTTCTTT